This TCR beta chain was sequenced during a study of metastatic and nonmetastatic thyroid tumors. On the study more broadly: For malignant and benign thyroid patients, tumor or nodule tissue and blood were the sources whose repertoires were compared.

This clone was seen a handful of times. Not a single patient had been given any form of treatment at any point before undergoing thyroid surgery. Study processing details: A classifier for distant metastasis in papillary thyroid cancer was constructed using CDR3 differences observed across clinicopathological groups. With MiXCR, TCRdb called clones anew from the PCR reads. The V and J calls come from TCRdb's annotation, not from the publication. Seen here are 12,000 or so clones, around 30% observed once, and the top ten hold 20% to 25%. Trimming removed 5 bases from V and 6 bases from J, with 19 bases in between. The CDR3 spans 15 residues. CDR1 and CDR2 (germline): SGHNT, YENEEA.

The sequence was collected from a male donor with papillary thyroid cancer or a benign thyroid nodule (not recorded which). Some clones in this sample may be carry-over from other donors' samples. The chain is built from TRBV11-3 and TRBJ1-2, with TRBD1 as a possible D gene (6 bases). The material sequenced was adjacent normal tissue. This CDR3 is CASSPVGGGSDGYTF. The CDR3 nucleotides are TGTGCCAGCAGCCCCGTGGGGGGGGGCAGCGATGGCTACACCTTC.